The 10 T cell receptor beta chains presented below share a single source sample, sequenced in a study of blood T cell repertoires in COVID-19. Only in-frame clones appear in the TCRdb table, and some are missing; sequencing was by immunoSEQ multiplex PCR. The table shows over 200,000 clones, with around 75% occurring only once. The sequenced material came from peripheral blood. The receptors derive from a human donor in a cohort sampled during active COVID-19.

This chain uses TRBV19 with TRBJ1-1, with D unclear. V lost 6 bases and J 3 bases, leaving 20 bases between the germline ends. This CDR3 spans 16 amino acids. The germline V gene encodes CDR1 LNHDA and CDR2 SQIVND (reference sequence). The CDR3 DNA reads as TGTGCCAGTAGCCCCCTGTACAGAGGGAGGTACACTGAAGCTTTCTTT. Protein: CASSPLYRGRYTEAFF.

The chain employs TRBV5-5 and TRBJ1-4; a possible D gene is TRBD1 (5 bases). From germline, CDR1 is SGHKS and CDR2 YYEKEE (reference sequence). The CDR3 has 15 residues. Trimming shortened V by 4 bases and J by 7 bases, and 17 bases separated the two germline ends. DNA of the CDR3: TGTGCCAGCAGCCTGGGCGCAGGGTACAGTGAAAAACTGTTTTTT. This codes for CASSLGAGYSEKLFF.

V and J are TRBV27 and TRBJ2-7; D is perhaps TRBD2 (5 bases). The CDR3 consists of 15 residues. Trimming cost V 5 bases and J 2 bases, with 16 bases left between them. CDR1 and CDR2 (germline): MNHEY, SMNVEV (reference sequence). The CDR3 loop reads CASSRGLSETYEQYF. The CDR3 region has the DNA TGTGCCAGCAGTCGCGGACTTAGCGAGACCTACGAGCAGTACTTC.

The rearrangement links TRBV6-5 to TRBJ2-1, with a weak D call TRBD2 (6 bases). Germline values: CDR1 MNHEY, CDR2 SVGAGI. This CDR3 spans 14 amino acids. V was trimmed by 8 bases and J by 8 bases, leaving 19 bases between them. Here the CDR3 reads CASGGSGGSYEQFF. DNA for the CDR3: TGTGCCAGCGGGGGTAGCGGAGGCTCATATGAGCAGTTCTTC.

The chain links TRBV5-4 to TRBJ1-3, with a possible D match to TRBD1 (6 bases). Trimming took 1 base from V and 4 from J, leaving 12 bases between them. This CDR3 is 15 amino acids long. Looked up from germline, CDR1 is SGHNT and CDR2 is YYREEE (reference sequence). The CDR3 protein is CASSLMTGSGNTIYF. The CDR3 nucleotides read TGTGCCAGCAGCTTGATGACAGGCTCGGGAAACACCATATATTTT.

J is TRBJ2-7 and V is TRBV5-5; D perhaps matches TRBD1 (5 bases). Trimming took off 1 base at V and 6 bases at J, with 11 bases between the two ends. CDR1 is SGHKS and CDR2 is YYEKEE in the germline V gene (reference sequence). The CDR3 contains 13 residues. DNA for the CDR3: TGTGCCAGCAGCTTGCTGGGGCCCTCCGAGCAGTACTTC. Its protein product is CASSLLGPSEQYF.

This chain joins TRBV28 and TRBJ1-2; D not certain. The CDR3 length is 16 residues. With 5 bases removed from V and 4 bases from J, the gap between germline ends came to 20 bases. Germline assignment: CDR1 MDHEN and CDR2 SYDVKM. DNA of the CDR3: TGTGCCAGCAGTCGACGCAACGCGGGCCTGATCTATGGCTACACCTTC. Amino acids: CASSRRNAGLIYGYTF.

V is TRBV7-3 and J is TRBJ2-1; the D is unclear. This CDR3 has 11 residues. CDR1 SGHTA and CDR2 FQGTGA come from the germline V gene. V was shortened by 5 bases and J by 5 bases, with 4 bases between the two germline ends. The CDR3 coding sequence is TGTGCCAGCAGCATCAACAATGAGCAGTTCTTC. It specifies CASSINNEQFF.

This clone was recorded once. This chain connects TRBV12-3 or TRBV12-4 to TRBJ1-1; 9 bases are a match to TRBD1. The CDR3 has 13 residues. V lost 6 bases and J lost 6; bases outside the gene matches: 5. The CDR3 DNA sequence: TGTGCCAGCAGCTCACAGGGGGCGGCTGAAGCTTTCTTT. This sequence encodes CASSSQGAAEAFF.

The chain joins TRBV28 to TRBJ2-2, with 10 bases matching TRBD1. The junction had 9 bases not matched to a gene; V was cut back by 5 bases and J by 6 bases. The germline V gene has CDR1 MDHEN and CDR2 SYDVKM. This CDR3 has 16 amino acids. CDR3 bases: TGTGCCAGCAGTCCCCTCCGGACAGGGGGTTCCGGGGAGCTGTTTTTT. Translating it yields CASSPLRTGGSGELFF.